Below are 18 T cell receptor beta chains sequenced from a single sample in a study of T cells expressing NK-cell markers (dated by TCRdb to the early 2020s). Library method: 5' RACE. Reads for this sample came from an Illumina HiSeq 2000. TCRdb reprocessed the reads, and each CDR3 protein sequence is entered once, without DNA. The sample's table lists a count of fewer than 550,000 distinct CDR3 sequences. The ten largest make up about 1.5% of the sample. The specimen sequenced was blood T cells: a sorted CD56 or NKG2C T cell subset, CD4+ or CD8+ T cells, or bulk PBMC T cells (not recorded which). These receptors all come from a woman aged 50 to 65 in good health. Donor details come from another sample of the same person, matched by shared clones.

The V and J genes are TRBV7-9 and TRBJ1-1; with no DNA, the TCRdb D assignment of TRBD1 cannot be verified. CDR1 and CDR2 from the germline V gene are SEHNR and FQNEAQ (reference sequence). The CDR3 has 15 residues. CDR3 amino acids: CASSLAGTVGTEAFF.

CDR3 loop: CASSQDGISSYNEQFF. This rearrangement joins TRBV3-1 to TRBJ2-1. The germline V gene has CDR1 LGHDT and CDR2 YNNKEL (reference sequence). The CDR3 sequence is 16 residues long.

The gene calls are TRBV5-5 and TRBJ1-2; TCRdb calls TRBD1, which cannot be checked without DNA. Germline CDR1 is SGHKS and CDR2 is YYEKEE (reference sequence). The CDR3 length is 18 residues. CDR3 region: CASSLKSRDSLLNYGYTF.

The chain is built from TRBV5-6 and TRBJ1-2; the D call from TCRdb, TRBD1, cannot be confirmed without DNA. The CDR3 extends over 15 amino acids. Germline CDR1 reads SGHDT; CDR2 reads YYEEEE. CDR3 in amino acids: CASSSAAQESYGYTF. Looking up the rest from reference TRBV5-6 and TRBJ1-2 gives the full variable domain: DAGVTQSPTHLIKTRGQQVTLRCSPKSGHDTVSWYQQALGQGPQFIFQYYEEEERQRGNFPDRFSGHQFPNYSSELNVNALLLGDSALYLCASSSAAQESYGYTFGSGTRLTVV.

This chain uses TRBV29-1 with TRBJ1-3; the TCRdb call, TRBD1, lacks DNA for checking. CDR3 length: 13 residues. Germline CDR1 SQVTM, CDR2 ANQGSEA. The CDR3 loop is CSVEGTGGNTIYF.

V and J are TRBV5-1 and TRBJ1-6. This CDR3 is built from 14 residues. Looked up from germline, CDR1 is SGHRS and CDR2 is YFSETQ. CDR3 sequence reads: CASSLEGPNSPLHF.

The chain couples TRBV24-1 to TRBJ1-5; TCRdb reports TRBD1, a call that lacks DNA to check it against. The germline V gene encodes CDR1 KGHDR and CDR2 SFDVKD. This CDR3 has 16 residues. The CDR3 sequence: CATSPGRQGGNQPQHF.

The genes are TRBV5-6 and TRBJ2-1. This CDR3 has 15 amino acids. The germline gives CDR1 SGHDT, CDR2 YYEEEE. CDR3 amino acids: CASSLAVNSYNEQFF.

This sequence joins TRBV4-1 and TRBJ2-1; the D gene TCRdb calls, TRBD2, cannot be checked with no DNA. The CDR3 runs to 20 residues. Germline V gene data show CDR1 as MGHRA and CDR2 as YSYEKL. The CDR3 loop reads CASSQAEWGISGRAGTEQFF.

CDR3 loop: CAWSRQGNEKLFF. The chain combines TRBV30 with TRBJ1-4; TCRdb's D call of TRBD1 is untestable without DNA. This CDR3 comprises 13 residues. Looked up from germline, CDR1 is GTSNPN and CDR2 is SVGIG (reference sequence).

The gene calls are TRBV10-2 and TRBJ2-4; checking the TCRdb D call of TRBD2 is not possible without DNA. The CDR3 is 13 amino acids. The V gene's germline CDR1 is WSHSY and CDR2 SAAADI. This chain's CDR3 is CASGLAGGPVQYF.

J is TRBJ2-1 and V is TRBV18; TCRdb's D call, TRBD2, is unchecked because there is no DNA. CDR3 size: 15 residues. The germline gives CDR1 KGHSH, CDR2 LQKENI. CDR3 protein: CASSLPGLNNNEQFF.

This chain uses TRBV20-1 with TRBJ1-1; TCRdb lists TRBD1, though no DNA is available to test this call. Germline-derived CDR1 and CDR2 are DFQATT and SNEGSKA (reference sequence). The CDR3 totals 11 residues. CDR3 sequence reads: CSVRQGSEAFF.

The chain joins TRBV12-3 or TRBV12-4 to TRBJ2-7; TCRdb returns TRBD2, unconfirmable since there is no DNA. This CDR3 is 14 amino acids long. CDR3 sequence reads: CASSFRRERYEQYF.

The V and J genes are TRBV7-3 and TRBJ2-1; TCRdb gives TRBD2 as the D gene, but with no DNA this cannot be confirmed. Germline V CDR1 and CDR2: SGHTA, FQGTGA. CDR3 length: 15 residues. The CDR3 sequence is CASSSIVADYNEQFF.

The gene calls are TRBV6-5 and TRBJ2-3; TCRdb calls TRBD1, which cannot be checked without DNA. The CDR3 sequence is 14 residues long. CDR1 and CDR2 (germline): MNHEY, SVGAGI. The CDR3 loop is CASKEQGFADTQYF.

The J gene is TRBJ2-5, the V gene TRBV7-8; TCRdb's D call of TRBD2 is untestable without DNA. This CDR3 is 18 amino acids long. Germline loops: CDR1 SGHVS, CDR2 FQNEAQ. CDR3: CASSFFGTSGRARETQYF.

The chain recombines TRBV4-1 with TRBJ1-2. From germline, CDR1 is MGHRA and CDR2 YSYEKL. The CDR3 consists of 13 residues. CDR3 loop: CASSQGNSYGYTF.